The following is a T cell receptor (beta chain) sequence with its context. This record comes from a study of blood T cell repertoires in COVID-19. Study-wide background: COVID-19 samples from acute and convalescent phases originated in the United States, Italy and Spain. PBMCs, B-cell-depleted T cells, or T cells were the source of the cDNA or gDNA that made up the material.

This CDR3 region has 15 residues. Germline V gives CDR1 MNHEY, CDR2 SVGAGI. V shed 7 bases, J shed 3 bases, and the junction held 11 bases outside the gene matches. This table comes from immunoSEQ multiplex PCR, and its TCRdb copy is limited to in-frame clones, with some not included. The table records approximately 150,000 clones, around 83% of them present only once. The clonotype was recovered from a woman aged 55-70 years with acute or convalescent COVID-19. The chain is built from TRBV6-5 and TRBJ2-7; 8 bases align to TRBD2. The material sequenced was peripheral blood. CDR3 loop: CASTPGGVSFYEQYF. The CDR3 region has the DNA TGTGCCAGCACCCCGGGGGGGGTGTCCTTCTACGAGCAGTACTTC.